The T cell receptor beta chain under discussion was sequenced for a study of CD8 T cells in Susac syndrome. Random-hexamer reverse transcription was applied to roughly 0.5 to 1 ug RNA. The CDR3 of TCR beta was amplified by immunoSEQ multiplex PCR across 54 Vbeta and 13 Jbeta. Each CDR3 protein gets one entry after TCRdb re-called the immunoSEQ multiplex PCR reads with MiXCR. Seen here are around 180,000 distinct CDR3 sequences, approximately 96% observed once, and the top ten hold approximately 0.088%. Trimming left V 4 bases short and J 4 bases short, with 4 bases between. The CDR3 spans 10 residues. From germline, CDR1 is SQVTM and CDR2 ANQGSEA.

Sequences were obtained from CD4+ T cells from PBMCs. The rearrangement uses TRBV29-1 and TRBJ1-1; no clear D. The TCR comes from a human donor with multiple sclerosis. CDR3 in amino acids: CSVAGTEAFF. DNA for the CDR3: TGCAGCGTTGCGGGCACTGAAGCTTTCTTT.